Listed below are T cell receptor beta chains from one sample, sequenced in a study of shared clonotypes between healthy human individuals. Method: immunoSEQ multiplex PCR; TCRdb's copy keeps in-frame clones and lacks some. The data show around 2.3 million clones, about 94% seen once. The sample comprised naive CD4+ T cells sorted from blood. Source of these receptors: a man between 18 and 29 years old in good health. The CDR3 runs from the conserved cysteine through the conserved F or W. A D gene is named only where the DNA matches it firmly. Clone size appears in some rows only: once, few, many, or a class for an expanded clone.

V: TRBV6-5
D: TRBD1
J: TRBJ2-5
size: -
CDR3: CASSYRRTGETQYF
DNA: TGTGCCAGCAGTTACCGTAGGACAGGAGAGACCCAGTACTTC

V: TRBV9
D: TRBD2
J: TRBJ2-3
size: -
CDR3: CASSARSSGGTDTQYF
DNA: TGTGCCAGCAGCGCCCGTTCTAGCGGGGGCACAGATACGCAGTATTTT

V: TRBV30
D: -
J: TRBJ1-4
size: -
CDR3: CAWSANRVEGTNEKLFF
DNA: TGTGCCTGGAGTGCTAACAGGGTAGAGGGAACTAATGAAAAACTGTTTTTT

V: TRBV6-6
D: -
J: TRBJ2-7
size: -
CDR3: CASRGGSSYEQYF
DNA: TGTGCCAGCAGAGGGGGGAGCTCCTACGAGCAGTACTTC

V: TRBV7-2
D: TRBD2
J: TRBJ2-3
size: -
CDR3: CASSPRDYRLSTDTQYF
DNA: TGTGCCAGCAGCCCCCGGGACTACCGGCTAAGCACAGATACGCAGTATTTT

V: TRBV19
D: -
J: TRBJ1-1
size: -
CDR3: CASSHPRGWAEAFF
DNA: TGTGCCAGTAGTCACCCGCGGGGGTGGGCTGAAGCTTTCTTT

V: TRBV30
D: TRBD1
J: TRBJ1-5
size: once
CDR3: CALNWDRVSNQPQHF
DNA: TGTGCCCTAAACTGGGACAGGGTTAGCAATCAGCCCCAGCATTTT

V: TRBV5-4
D: -
J: TRBJ2-2
size: -
CDR3: CASSPMTDNTGELFF
DNA: TGTGCCAGCAGCCCGATGACAGATAACACCGGGGAGCTGTTTTTT

V: TRBV5-4
D: TRBD2
J: TRBJ2-1
size: -
CDR3: CASSPGTSAHNEQFF
DNA: TGTGCCAGCAGCCCTGGGACTAGCGCCCACAATGAGCAGTTCTTC

V: TRBV6-1
D: -
J: TRBJ2-3
size: -
CDR3: CASISLYRDTQYF
DNA: TGTGCCAGCATTAGTCTATACAGGGATACGCAGTATTTT

V: TRBV5-1
D: -
J: TRBJ2-1
size: -
CDR3: CASSLRGYEQFF
DNA: TGCGCCAGCAGCCTTAGGGGGTATGAGCAGTTCTTC

V: TRBV5-4
D: -
J: TRBJ2-2
size: -
CDR3: CASSLSTATGELFF
DNA: TGTGCCAGCAGCCTGTCGACCGCCACCGGGGAGCTGTTTTTT

V: TRBV19
D: TRBD1
J: TRBJ1-5
size: few
CDR3: CASTRGTVNQPQHF
DNA: TGTGCCAGTACCCGAGGGACAGTCAATCAGCCCCAGCATTTT

V: TRBV7-2
D: -
J: TRBJ2-7
size: -
CDR3: CASSLNGGGEQYF
DNA: TGTGCCAGCAGCTTGAACGGGGGTGGCGAGCAGTACTTC

V: TRBV9
D: TRBD2
J: TRBJ2-4
size: -
CDR3: CASSVSSSGGFENIQYF
DNA: TGTGCCAGCAGCGTATCCTCTAGCGGGGGATTCGAAAACATTCAGTACTTC

V: TRBV10-3
D: -
J: TRBJ1-2
size: -
CDR3: CAISEPGWVDYGYTF
DNA: TGTGCCATCAGTGAGCCTGGATGGGTGGACTATGGCTACACCTTC

V: TRBV2
D: TRBD2
J: TRBJ2-1
size: -
CDR3: CASVTGGMLFF
DNA: TGTGCCAGCGTAACGGGAGGAATGCTTTTCTTC

V: TRBV7-3
D: -
J: TRBJ2-3
size: -
CDR3: CASSSYPGTDTQYF
DNA: TGTGCCAGCAGCTCATACCCAGGGACAGATACGCAGTATTTT

V: TRBV7-2
D: TRBD1
J: TRBJ2-1
size: -
CDR3: CASSLDRGGEQFF
DNA: TGTGCCAGCAGCTTAGATCGAGGGGGCGAGCAGTTCTTC

V: TRBV10-3
D: -
J: TRBJ2-7
size: once
CDR3: CAISERTNYEQYF
DNA: TGTGCCATCAGTGAGAGGACCAACTACGAGCAGTACTTC

V: TRBV11-3
D: -
J: TRBJ2-2
size: -
CDR3: CASSLEAPTGELFF
DNA: TGTGCCAGCAGCTTAGAGGCTCCCACCGGGGAGCTGTTTTTT

V: TRBV5-4
D: TRBD2
J: TRBJ2-1
size: -
CDR3: CASSPGLGMNEQFF
DNA: TGTGCCAGCAGCCCCGGACTAGGGATGAATGAGCAGTTCTTC

V: TRBV5-1
D: TRBD2
J: TRBJ2-1
size: -
CDR3: CASSLERGGNEQFF
DNA: TGCGCCAGCAGCTTGGAGCGGGGGGGCAATGAGCAGTTCTTC

V: TRBV7-2
D: -
J: TRBJ2-2
size: -
CDR3: CASGPYQTGELFF
DNA: TGTGCCAGCGGACCGTATCAGACCGGGGAGCTGTTTTTT

V: TRBV30
D: -
J: TRBJ2-3
size: -
CDR3: CAWSVWADTQYF
DNA: TGTGCCTGGAGTGTATGGGCAGATACGCAGTATTTT

V: TRBV12-5
D: -
J: TRBJ1-1
size: -
CDR3: CASSLTPNTEAFF
DNA: TGTGCTAGTAGTTTGACGCCGAACACTGAAGCTTTCTTT

V: TRBV7-2
D: -
J: TRBJ2-7
size: -
CDR3: CASSLVSSAVYEQYF
DNA: TGTGCCAGCAGCTTAGTAAGTAGCGCCGTCTACGAGCAGTACTTC

V: TRBV30
D: -
J: TRBJ1-2
size: -
CDR3: CAWSTRRTVDYGYTF
DNA: TGTGCCTGGAGTACGCGACGGACCGTGGACTATGGCTACACCTTC

V: TRBV30
D: TRBD1
J: TRBJ1-5
size: -
CDR3: CAWSGGANQPQHF
DNA: TGTGCCTGGTCAGGGGGAGCGAATCAGCCCCAGCATTTT

V: TRBV27
D: -
J: TRBJ2-1
size: -
CDR3: CASSFRGNEQFF
DNA: TGTGCCAGCAGTTTCCGGGGTAATGAGCAGTTCTTC

V: TRBV6-6
D: TRBD1
J: TRBJ1-1
size: -
CDR3: CASSTGTGKLAEAFF
DNA: TGTGCCAGCAGTACTGGGACAGGGAAGTTGGCTGAAGCTTTCTTT

V: TRBV7-9
D: -
J: TRBJ2-3
size: -
CDR3: CASSFFRGADTQYF
DNA: TGTGCCAGCAGCTTCTTTCGAGGTGCAGATACGCAGTATTTT

V: TRBV7-6
D: -
J: TRBJ1-1
size: -
CDR3: CASSLEGLGTEAFF
DNA: TGTGCCAGCAGCTTAGAAGGGTTGGGGACTGAAGCTTTCTTT

V: TRBV19
D: TRBD1
J: TRBJ1-4
size: -
CDR3: CASRRTGVEKLFF
DNA: TGTGCCAGTAGGAGGACAGGGGTCGAAAAACTGTTTTTT

V: TRBV19
D: -
J: TRBJ1-1
size: -
CDR3: CASSTQGVNTEAFF
DNA: TGTGCCAGTAGTACTCAAGGGGTTAACACTGAAGCTTTCTTT

V: TRBV18
D: -
J: TRBJ2-7
size: -
CDR3: CASSTTGHQYEQYF
DNA: TGTGCCAGCTCAACCACAGGGCACCAATACGAGCAGTACTTC

V: TRBV6-6
D: TRBD1
J: TRBJ2-3
size: -
CDR3: CASSPGQPITDTQYF
DNA: TGTGCCAGCAGTCCGGGACAGCCCATCACAGATACGCAGTATTTT

V: TRBV18
D: TRBD1
J: TRBJ2-3
size: -
CDR3: CASSPPHTGQGDEDTQYF
DNA: TGTGCCAGCTCACCCCCTCATACGGGACAGGGGGACGAAGATACGCAGTATTTT

V: TRBV30
D: -
J: TRBJ1-5
size: once
CDR3: CAWSDGGNQPQHF
DNA: TGTGCCTGGAGTGACGGGGGCAATCAGCCCCAGCATTTT

V: TRBV19
D: -
J: TRBJ2-2
size: -
CDR3: CASSNRDTNTGELFF
DNA: TGTGCCAGTAGTAACCGGGACACAAACACCGGGGAGCTGTTTTTT

V: TRBV7-2
D: -
J: TRBJ1-2
size: -
CDR3: CASSLGGQSSNYGYTF
DNA: TGTGCCAGCAGCTTAGGCGGACAGAGTTCTAACTATGGCTACACCTTC

V: TRBV7-2
D: -
J: TRBJ2-7
size: -
CDR3: CASSLDRVSSYEQYF
DNA: TGTGCCAGCAGCTTAGACAGGGTGTCCTCCTACGAGCAGTACTTC

V: TRBV6-6
D: TRBD1
J: TRBJ2-7
size: -
CDR3: CASSYDRDEQYF
DNA: TGTGCCAGCAGTTACGACAGGGACGAGCAGTACTTC

V: TRBV5-1
D: TRBD1
J: TRBJ1-4
size: -
CDR3: CASSSGQGNNEKLFF
DNA: TGCGCCAGCAGCAGTGGACAGGGCAATAATGAAAAACTGTTTTTT

V: TRBV5-4
D: TRBD2
J: TRBJ2-3
size: -
CDR3: CASSLGLATDTQYF
DNA: TGTGCCAGCAGCTTAGGACTAGCGACAGATACGCAGTATTTT

V: TRBV30
D: -
J: TRBJ2-5
size: -
CDR3: CAWGGFPQETQYF
DNA: TGTGCCTGGGGAGGGTTCCCCCAAGAGACCCAGTACTTC

V: TRBV13
D: -
J: TRBJ1-6
size: -
CDR3: CASSPRPTVVSSYNSPLHF
DNA: TGTGCCAGCAGCCCTAGACCGACAGTGGTGAGCTCCTATAATTCACCCCTCCACTTT

V: TRBV11-2
D: -
J: TRBJ1-5
size: -
CDR3: CASSFQNNQPQHF
DNA: TGTGCCAGCAGCTTCCAGAACAATCAGCCCCAGCATTTT

V: TRBV11-3
D: TRBD2
J: TRBJ2-5
size: -
CDR3: CASSLGSGGVHQETQYF
DNA: TGTGCCAGCAGCTTAGGGTCCGGGGGGGTCCATCAAGAGACCCAGTACTTC

V: TRBV12-5
D: TRBD1
J: TRBJ2-2
size: -
CDR3: CASGGQETTGELFF
DNA: TGTGCTAGTGGGGGACAGGAAACCACCGGGGAGCTGTTTTTT

V: TRBV2
D: -
J: TRBJ1-2
size: once
CDR3: CASSGRAATYGYTF
DNA: TGTGCCAGCAGTGGCAGGGCAGCTACCTATGGCTACACCTTC

V: TRBV4-1
D: TRBD1
J: TRBJ1-1
size: once
CDR3: CASSRAGTANTEAFF
DNA: TGCGCCAGCAGCCGAGCCGGGACAGCGAACACTGAAGCTTTCTTT

V: TRBV7-2
D: TRBD2
J: TRBJ2-5
size: -
CDR3: CASSSKGLAGGRETQYF
DNA: TGTGCCAGCAGTTCTAAAGGACTAGCGGGAGGTAGAGAGACCCAGTACTTC

V: TRBV5-4
D: -
J: TRBJ2-2
size: -
CDR3: CASSSRGWELFF
DNA: TGTGCCAGCAGCTCACGGGGCTGGGAGCTGTTTTTT